This T cell receptor (beta chain) originates from a study of blood T cell repertoires in COVID-19. Overall study context: Both acute and convalescent COVID-19 samples were obtained from the United States, Italy and Spain. PBMCs, B-cell-depleted T cells, or T cells provided the cDNA or gDNA that made up the material.

Notes on this clone: The same CDR3 can be traced to other DNA sequences in this sample.

Some clones are missing from TCRdb's copy, which holds only in-frame ones; the method was immunoSEQ multiplex PCR. The sample carries 300,000 to 350,000 clones, under 90% recorded once. The CDR3 is 11 residues long. V was cut by 1 base and J by 10 bases, with 10 bases left in between. The germline CDR1 and CDR2 sequences are GTSNPN and SVGIG (reference sequence). This chain connects TRBV30 to TRBJ1-1, with D perhaps matching TRBD1 (5 bases). The origin of this receptor is a woman between 25 and 40 years old with COVID-19, enrolled during active disease. Sequenced material: peripheral blood. The CDR3 region has the DNA TGTGCCTGGAGTGACAGGTCAGGAGCTTTCTTT. It is translated as CAWSDRSGAFF.